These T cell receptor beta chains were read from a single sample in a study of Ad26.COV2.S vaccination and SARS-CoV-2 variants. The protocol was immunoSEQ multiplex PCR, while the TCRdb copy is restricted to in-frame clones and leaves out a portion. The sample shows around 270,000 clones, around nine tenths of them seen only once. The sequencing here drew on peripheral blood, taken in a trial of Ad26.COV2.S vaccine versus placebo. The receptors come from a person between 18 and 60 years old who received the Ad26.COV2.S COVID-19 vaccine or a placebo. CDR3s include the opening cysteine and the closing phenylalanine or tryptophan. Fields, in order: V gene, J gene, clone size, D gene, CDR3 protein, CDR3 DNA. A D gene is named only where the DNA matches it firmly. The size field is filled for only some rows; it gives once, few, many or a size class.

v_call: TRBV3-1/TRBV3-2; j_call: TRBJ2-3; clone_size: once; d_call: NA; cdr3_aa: CASSQDGPWGKSTDTQYF; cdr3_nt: TGTGCCAGCAGCCAAGACGGGCCTTGGGGGAAAAGCACAGATACGCAGTATTTT
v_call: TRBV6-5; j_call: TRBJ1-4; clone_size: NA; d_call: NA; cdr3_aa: CASSDSATNEKLFF; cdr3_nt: TGTGCCAGCAGCGACAGCGCAACTAATGAAAAACTGTTTTTT
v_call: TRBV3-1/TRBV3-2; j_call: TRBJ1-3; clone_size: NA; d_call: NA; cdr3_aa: CASSQPGPPNSGNTIYF; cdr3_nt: TGTGCCAGCAGCCAACCGGGACCCCCTAACTCTGGAAACACCATATATTTT
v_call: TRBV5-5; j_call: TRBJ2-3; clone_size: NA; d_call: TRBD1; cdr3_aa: CASSVGTGGEADTQYF; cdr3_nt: TGTGCCAGCAGCGTTGGGACAGGGGGAGAGGCAGATACGCAGTATTTT
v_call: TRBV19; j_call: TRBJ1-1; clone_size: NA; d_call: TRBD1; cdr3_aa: CASSHNRGNTEAFF; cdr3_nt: TGTGCCAGTAGTCACAACAGGGGTAACACTGAAGCTTTCTTT
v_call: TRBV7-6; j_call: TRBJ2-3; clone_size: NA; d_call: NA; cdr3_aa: CASSTGFEGVTQYF; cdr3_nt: TGTGCCAGCAGCACAGGATTCGAAGGGGTTACGCAGTATTTT
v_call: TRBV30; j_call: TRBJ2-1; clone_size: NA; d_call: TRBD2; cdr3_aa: CAWSVLGQREGRGHVNNEQFF; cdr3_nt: TGTGCCTGGAGTGTATTGGGCCAGCGGGAGGGCCGCGGCCACGTCAACAATGAGCAGTTCTTC
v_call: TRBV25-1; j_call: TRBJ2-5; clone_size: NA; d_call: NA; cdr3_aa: CASSDSSFEETQYF; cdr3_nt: TGTGCCAGCAGTGATTCTAGCTTTGAAGAGACCCAGTACTTC
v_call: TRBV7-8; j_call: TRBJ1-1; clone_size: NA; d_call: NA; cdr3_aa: CASSPTGTEAFF; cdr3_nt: TGTGCCAGCAGCCCTACGGGTACTGAAGCTTTCTTT
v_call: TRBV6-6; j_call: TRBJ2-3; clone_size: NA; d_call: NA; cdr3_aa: CASSYSDDTQYF; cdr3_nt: TGTGCCAGCAGTTACTCAGATGATACGCAGTATTTT
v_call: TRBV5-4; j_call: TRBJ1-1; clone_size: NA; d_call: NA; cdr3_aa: CASSHAPGNRLNTEAFF; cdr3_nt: TGTGCCAGCAGCCACGCACCGGGGAACAGGCTGAACACTGAAGCTTTCTTT
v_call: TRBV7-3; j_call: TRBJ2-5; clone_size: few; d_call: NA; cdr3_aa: CASSLTSGGKETQYF; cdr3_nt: TGTGCCAGCAGCTTAACGTCAGGTGGTAAAGAGACCCAGTACTTC
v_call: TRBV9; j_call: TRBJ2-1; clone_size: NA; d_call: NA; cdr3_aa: CASSARQDPYNEQFF; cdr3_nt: TGTGCCAGCAGCGCCCGACAGGACCCATACAATGAGCAGTTCTTC
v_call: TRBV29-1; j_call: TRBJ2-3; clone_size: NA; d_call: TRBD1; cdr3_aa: CSVADRPETSTDTQYF; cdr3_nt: TGCAGCGTCGCGGACAGGCCGGAAACTAGCACAGATACGCAGTATTTT
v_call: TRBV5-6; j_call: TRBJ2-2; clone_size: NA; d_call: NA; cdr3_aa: CASSSAGVVTGELFF; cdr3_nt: TGTGCCAGCAGCTCAGCAGGGGTGGTCACCGGGGAGCTGTTTTTT
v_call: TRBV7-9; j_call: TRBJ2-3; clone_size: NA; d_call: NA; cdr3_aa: CASSWTRRADSTDTQYF; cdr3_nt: TGTGCCAGCAGCTGGACTCGGCGCGCTGATAGCACAGATACGCAGTATTTT
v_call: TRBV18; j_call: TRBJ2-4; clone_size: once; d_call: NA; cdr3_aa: CASSPEAVKNIQYF; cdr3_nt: TGTGCCAGCTCACCAGAGGCGGTTAAAAACATTCAGTACTTC
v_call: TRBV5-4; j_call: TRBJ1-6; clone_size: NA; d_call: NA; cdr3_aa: CASSLGLAANSPLHF; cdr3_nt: TGTGCCAGCAGCTTAGGTTTGGCGGCAAATTCACCCCTCCACTTT
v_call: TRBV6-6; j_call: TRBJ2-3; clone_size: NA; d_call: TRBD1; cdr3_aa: CASSSRTGTSTDTQYF; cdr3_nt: TGTGCCAGCAGTTCCCGGACAGGGACTAGCACAGATACGCAGTATTTT
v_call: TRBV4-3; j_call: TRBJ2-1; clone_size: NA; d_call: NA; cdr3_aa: CASSQLPGSYEQFF; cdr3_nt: TGCGCCAGCAGCCAACTCCCCGGAAGCTATGAGCAGTTCTTC
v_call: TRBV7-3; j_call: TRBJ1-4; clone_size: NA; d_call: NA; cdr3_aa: CASSPGLRGGEKLFF; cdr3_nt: TGTGCCAGCAGCCCCGGCTTGCGGGGTGGAGAAAAACTGTTTTTT
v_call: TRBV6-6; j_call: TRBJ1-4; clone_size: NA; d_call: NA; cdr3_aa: CASSWRGDSTNEKLFF; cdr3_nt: TGTGCCAGCAGTTGGCGAGGGGACTCAACTAATGAAAAACTGTTTTTT
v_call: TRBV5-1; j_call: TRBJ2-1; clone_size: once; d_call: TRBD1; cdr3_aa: CASRAGGGSSYNEQFF; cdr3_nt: TGCGCCAGCAGAGCAGGGGGTGGTAGTTCCTACAATGAGCAGTTCTTC
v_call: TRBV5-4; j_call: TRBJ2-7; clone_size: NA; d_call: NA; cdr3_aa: CASSLELGLDEQYF; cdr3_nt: TGTGCCAGCAGCTTGGAGCTAGGGTTGGACGAGCAGTACTTC
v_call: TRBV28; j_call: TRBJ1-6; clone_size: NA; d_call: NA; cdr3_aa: CASSSKQSSYSPLHF; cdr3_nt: TGTGCCAGCAGTTCCAAACAGTCGTCGTATTCACCCCTCCACTTT
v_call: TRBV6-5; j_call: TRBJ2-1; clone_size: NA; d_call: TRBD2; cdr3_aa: CASSYGRGRAREQFF; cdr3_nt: TGTGCCAGCAGTTACGGGAGGGGAAGGGCTCGTGAGCAGTTCTTC
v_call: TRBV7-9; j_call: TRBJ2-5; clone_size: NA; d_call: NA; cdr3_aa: CASSAVETQYF; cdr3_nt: TGTGCCAGCAGCGCAGTCGAGACCCAGTACTTC